These 26 T cell receptor beta chains originate from one sample sequenced in a study of blood T cell repertoires in COVID-19. Some clones are missing from TCRdb's copy, which holds only in-frame ones; the method was immunoSEQ multiplex PCR. This table holds around 100,000 clones, 80% to 95% found once. Specimen: peripheral blood. Receptor source: a man aged 55 to 70 with acute or convalescent COVID-19.

This clone appeared a single time. The chain carries TRBV7-9 and TRBJ2-7; tentatively, D is TRBD2 (7 bases). This CDR3 spans 14 amino acids. Germline CDR1 is SEHNR and CDR2 is FQNEAQ (reference sequence). V was shortened by 0 bases and J by 3 bases, with 9 bases between the two germline ends. The chain's CDR3 is CASSLAGGLYEQYF. In nucleotides, the CDR3 is TGTGCCAGCAGCTTAGCGGGGGGGCTCTACGAGCAGTACTTC.

CDR3 bases: TGTGCCAGCAGTAGTACAGGGGGCGAGGAAAAACTGTTTTTT. It codes for CASSSTGGEEKLFF. This chain links TRBV6-5 with TRBJ1-4; 9 positions match TRBD1. Germline CDR1 and CDR2: MNHEY and SVGAGI. After removal of 5 bases from V and 8 bases from J, the junction contained 6 bases not matched to a gene. The CDR3 contains 14 residues.

This clone appeared a single time. The chain employs TRBV7-3 and TRBJ1-2; possible D gene TRBD1, 5 bases. CDR1 and CDR2 from the germline V gene are SGHTA and FQGTGA. Trimming stripped 1 base from V and 8 bases from J, with 17 bases between. The CDR3 length is 15 residues. In nucleotides, the CDR3 is TGTGCCAGCAGCTTAAACGGGGGTTCAGAGGAAGGCTACACCTTC. Its protein is CASSLNGGSEEGYTF.

The chain is built from TRBV2 and TRBJ2-3; tentative D call: TRBD1 (6 bases). Germline V gives CDR1 SNHLY, CDR2 FYNNEI. Trimming took off 6 bases at V and 6 bases at J, with 19 bases between the two ends. The CDR3 extends over 15 amino acids. The CDR3 spells CASSPQGLGVDTQYF. CDR3 sequence (DNA): TGTGCCAGCAGCCCCCAGGGGTTGGGGGTGGATACGCAGTATTTT.

The genes are TRBV6-2 or TRBV6-3 and TRBJ2-1; 13 bases align to TRBD2. The CDR3 totals 19 residues. Germline loops: CDR1 MNHEY, CDR2 SVGEGT. V lost 5 bases, J lost 0 bases, and 10 bases stayed unmatched. DNA for the CDR3: TGTGCCAGCAGTCCCCGGACTAGCGGGAGTTCTCGCTCCTACAATGAGCAGTTCTTC. Its translation: CASSPRTSGSSRSYNEQFF.

This clone was detected only a few times. The chain recombines TRBV3-1 (or the pseudogene TRBV3-2) with TRBJ1-3; D might be TRBD1 (5 bases). Trimming cost V 6 bases and J 0 bases, with 6 bases left between them. The CDR3 runs 13 residues. Germline CDR1 and CDR2: LGHDT and YNNKEL (reference sequence). CDR3 DNA: TGTGCCAGCAGGGACAACTCTGGAAACACCATATATTTT. Translating gives CASRDNSGNTIYF.

The chain is built from TRBV2 and TRBJ2-7; possible D gene TRBD2, 5 bases. The CDR3 length is 15 residues. Trimming shortened V by 1 base and J by 2 bases, and 12 bases separated the two germline ends. From germline, CDR1 is SNHLY and CDR2 FYNNEI. CDR3 region: CASSEGGLPTYEQYF. CDR3 nucleotides: TGTGCCAGCAGTGAAGGAGGGCTTCCGACCTACGAGCAGTACTTC.

The V call is TRBV4-1, the J call TRBJ1-2; no reliable D call. The CDR3 loop spans 14 amino acids. V was pared by 0 bases and J by 8 bases, with 13 bases between. Germline V lookup: CDR1 MGHRA, CDR2 YSYEKL. CDR3 sequence (DNA): TGCGCCAGCAGCCAAGATTGGGAGCAGCCCGGCTACACCTTC. Translating gives CASSQDWEQPGYTF.

V gene TRBV9 combines with J gene TRBJ1-6; TRBD1 matches at 7 bases. CDR3 length: 15 amino acids. CDR1 and CDR2 (germline): SGDLS, YYNGEE. J gave up 7 bases and V 0 bases, and 4 bases lay outside the gene matches. As DNA, the CDR3 is TGTGCCAGCAGCGTAGCTGCGACAGGGAATTCACCCCTCCACTTT. Translating it yields CASSVAATGNSPLHF.

The count of this clone is one. The chain carries TRBV28 and TRBJ1-2; D perhaps matches TRBD1 (6 bases). The V end lost 5 bases, the J end lost 8 bases, and 21 bases lay between the germline ends. In germline, CDR1 is MDHEN, CDR2 SYDVKM. CDR3 length equals 15 residues. Written as DNA, the CDR3 is TGTGCCAGCAGTCGCCCCGCGGGGGGGCCGAGGGGCTACACCTTC. This codes for CASSRPAGGPRGYTF.

The gene calls are TRBV25-1 and TRBJ2-3, with 7 bases lining up with TRBD1. The CDR3 length is 15 residues. CDR1 and CDR2 (germline): MGHDK, SYGVNS. J was trimmed by 7 bases and V by 4 bases; bases with no gene match: 11. The CDR3, as DNA: TGTGCCAGCAGTGCGCACCGGGACAGCAGAAATACGCAGTATTTT. Translating gives CASSAHRDSRNTQYF.

The chain combines TRBV6-5 with TRBJ2-2, with a possible D match to TRBD1 (5 bases). In germline, CDR1 is MNHEY, CDR2 SVGAGI. Trimming took off 7 bases at V and 6 bases at J, with 9 bases between the two ends. The CDR3 runs 12 residues. CDR3 sequence: CASNQGSGELFF. The DNA for the CDR3 is TGTGCCAGCAACCAGGGTTCCGGGGAGCTGTTTTTT.

This chain links TRBV5-1 with TRBJ2-2; TRBD2 aligns across 8 bases. V shed 0 bases and J 4 bases; nucleotides not matched to a gene: 5. Germline values: CDR1 SGHRS, CDR2 YFSETQ. This CDR3 region has 16 residues. DNA for the CDR3: TGCGCCAGCAGCTTGGCCAGCGGGAGCACCACCGGGGAGCTGTTTTTT. Residues: CASSLASGSTTGELFF.

This chain connects TRBV12-3 or TRBV12-4 to TRBJ1-5; 8 bases align to TRBD1. This CDR3 region has 13 residues. With V trimmed by 6 bases and J by 7 bases, 5 bases remained unmatched. The CDR3 region has the DNA TGTGCCAGCAGCGGACAGGGTGACCAGCCCCAGCATTTT. This translates into CASSGQGDQPQHF.

The chain uses TRBV7-3 and TRBJ2-1; 12 bases match TRBD2. The V and J ends lost 6 bases and 6 bases, in that order; junction bases with no gene match: 6. CDR1 is SGHTA and CDR2 is FQGTGA in the germline V gene. CDR3 length: 15 residues. This chain's CDR3 is CASRSLAGGPNEQFF. CDR3 in DNA: TGTGCCAGCAGGTCTCTAGCGGGAGGGCCCAATGAGCAGTTCTTC.

The V and J genes are TRBV20-1 and TRBJ1-4; 7 positions match TRBD1. From germline, CDR1 is DFQATT and CDR2 SNEGSKA (reference sequence). The CDR3 runs 15 residues. With 3 bases clipped from V and 7 bases from J, the junction kept 11 bases outside the gene matches. CDR3 bases: TGCAGTGCTAGTACCTTAACAGGGGTGGGTGAAAAACTGTTTTTT. The encoded protein is CSASTLTGVGEKLFF.

The J gene is TRBJ2-3, the V gene TRBV28; 7 bases fit TRBD1. CDR1 MDHEN and CDR2 SYDVKM come from the germline V gene. The V gene end was trimmed by 3 bases and the J gene end by 10 bases; junction bases not matched to a gene: 10. The CDR3 sequence is 14 residues long. The CDR3 here is CASSFSPSQGSQYF. In nucleotides, the CDR3 is TGTGCCAGCAGTTTTAGTCCCTCACAGGGGTCGCAGTATTTT.

The chain links TRBV14 to TRBJ1-3, with D unclear. The germline V gene has CDR1 SGHDN and CDR2 FVKESK. This CDR3 spans 14 amino acids. Trimming stripped 1 base from V and 5 bases from J, with 9 bases between. In DNA form, the CDR3 reads TGTGCCAGCAGCCAAGGGGAGGTCAGAAACACCATATATTTT. This codes for CASSQGEVRNTIYF.

The J gene is TRBJ1-5, the V gene TRBV19; tentative D call: TRBD1 (5 bases). This CDR3 comprises 15 residues. The ends were cut back, 5 bases at V and 0 bases at J, with 11 bases in the middle. In germline, CDR1 is LNHDA, CDR2 SQIVND (reference sequence). The CDR3 nucleotides are TGTGCCAGTAGTGACAGAACAAATAGCAATCAGCCCCAGCATTTT. This sequence encodes CASSDRTNSNQPQHF.

The V gene is TRBV6-4, the J gene TRBJ1-5; 7 bases match TRBD1. The CDR3 loop spans 14 amino acids. V lost 5 bases, J lost 7 bases, and 8 bases stayed unmatched. Germline values: CDR1 MRHNA, CDR2 SNTAGT. The CDR3 protein is CASSPQGRGQPQHF. CDR3 bases: TGTGCCAGCAGTCCACAGGGGCGAGGACAGCCCCAGCATTTT.

The rearrangement uses TRBV5-6 and TRBJ1-5, with 8 bases fitting TRBD1. The CDR3 covers 14 residues. V dropped 4 bases and J dropped 3; count of bases not matched to a gene: 3. Germline lookup yields CDR1 SGHDT and CDR2 YYEEEE. The CDR3 region has the DNA TGTGCCAGCAGCCTACAGGGGGTCAATCAGCCCCAGCATTTT. Translated: CASSLQGVNQPQHF.

Comment on this clone: A junction end diverges from the germline sequence, so it may reflect a read error. The chain joins TRBV20-1 to TRBJ2-4; 13 bases are shared with TRBD2. Germline values: CDR1 DFQATT, CDR2 SNEGSKA (reference sequence). The CDR3 spans 15 residues. The CDR3 sequence: CSASDLLAGGSRNNF. CDR3 coding DNA: TGCAGTGCTAGTGATTTACTAGCGGGAGGGTCGAGAAATAACTTC.

V usage is TRBV20-1 and J usage is TRBJ2-2; D is undetermined. This CDR3 has 13 amino acids. V lost 3 bases and J 1 base, leaving 6 bases between the germline ends. The germline CDR1 and CDR2 sequences are DFQATT and SNEGSKA (reference sequence). The CDR3 reads CSASFGNTGELFF. The CDR3 nucleotides are TGCAGTGCTAGTTTCGGGAACACCGGGGAGCTGTTTTTT.

The CDR3 nucleotides are TGTGCCAGCAGCTTAGATGGACTAGCGGGAGGTAACATTCAGTACTTC. This translates into CASSLDGLAGGNIQYF. The rearrangement uses TRBV11-3 and TRBJ2-4; 14 nucleotides line up with TRBD2. This CDR3 is 16 amino acids long. The junction had 2 bases not matched to a gene; V was cut back by 0 bases and J by 7 bases. CDR1 is SGHNT, CDR2 YENEEA, per germline. Combining the CDR3 with reference TRBV11-3 and TRBJ2-4 gives the whole variable domain EAGVVQSPRYKIIEKKQPVAFWCNPISGHNTLYWYLQNLGQGPELLIRYENEEAVDDSQLPKDRFSAERLKGVDSTLKIQPAELGDSAVYLCASSLDGLAGGNIQYFGAGTRLSVL.

V is TRBV19 and J is TRBJ2-2; 13 bases match TRBD2. V was clipped by 5 bases and J by 4 bases; unmatched bases: 10. CDR1 is LNHDA and CDR2 is SQIVND in the germline V gene (reference sequence). CDR3 size: 18 residues. The CDR3 spells CASSGERLAGGRTGELFF. DNA of the CDR3: TGTGCCAGTAGTGGGGAGAGACTAGCGGGAGGACGCACCGGGGAGCTGTTTTTT.

V gene TRBV7-9 combines with J gene TRBJ2-1, with a tentative D call TRBD2 (6 bases). This CDR3 is 16 amino acids long. V was pared by 1 base and J by 2 bases, with 12 bases between. CDR1 is SEHNR and CDR2 is FQNEAQ in the germline V gene (reference sequence). CDR3 nucleotide sequence: TGTGCCAGCAGCTTAGTTAGCGGAAGACCCTACAATGAGCAGTTCTTC. This encodes CASSLVSGRPYNEQFF.